A selection of T cell receptor beta chains follows, all from one sample in a study of blood T cell repertoires in COVID-19. Repertoires were generated with immunoSEQ multiplex PCR, while TCRdb's copy carries only in-frame clones and drops some. The table includes nearly 90,000 clones, 88% detected once. The sample taken for sequencing was peripheral blood. These receptors were obtained from a man between 60 and 75 years old with acute or convalescent COVID-19. Both conserved end residues are part of each CDR3. A D gene is named only where the DNA matches it firmly. Rows give clone size only sometimes, using once, few, many, or a class for an expanded clone.

.	.	TRBV7-9	TRBJ2-1	TGTGCCAGCAGCCGACAAGCGGTTACTGTTGGGAATGAGCAGTTCTTC	CASSRQAVTVGNEQFF
TRBD1	.	TRBV19	TRBJ2-7	TGTGCCAGTAGTGTTTCGGGACAGCTTCTCTCCTACGAGCAGTACTTC	CASSVSGQLLSYEQYF
.	.	TRBV6-5	TRBJ1-3	TGTGCCAGCAGGCGGACGGGGGGCCCTGGAAACACCATATATTTT	CASRRTGGPGNTIYF
TRBD2	.	TRBV11-2	TRBJ2-3	TGTGCCAGCAGCGAGAGACTAGCGGGCCCCACAGATACGCAGTATTTT	CASSERLAGPTDTQYF
TRBD1	.	TRBV29-1	TRBJ1-2	TGTCAACCCCGGGACAGGGGGCGAAAACAGGGCTACACCTTC	CQPRDRGRKQGYTF
.	.	TRBV18	TRBJ1-1	TGTGCCAGCTCACCTCAAAACACTGAAGCTTTCTTT	CASSPQNTEAFF
.	once	TRBV20-1	TRBJ2-5	TGCAGTGCCCCCTATGAGACCCAGTACTTC	CSAPYETQYF
TRBD1	.	TRBV6-5	TRBJ1-2	TGTGCAACCAAAGGACAGGGGCACTATGGCTACACCTTC	CATKGQGHYGYTF
TRBD2	once	TRBV9	TRBJ2-7	TGTGCCAGCAGCGTAGGGACTAGTGGGGTTTACGAGCAGTACTTC	CASSVGTSGVYEQYF
TRBD2	once	TRBV27	TRBJ2-2	TGTGCCAGCAGTCTCCGCCGGACTAGCGGGAGGATATCAGCCGGGGAGCTGTTTTTT	CASSLRRTSGRISAGELFF
.	.	TRBV30	TRBJ1-5	TGTGCCTGGAGTGTACAACAGGGTGGCAATCAGCCCCAGCATTTT	CAWSVQQGGNQPQHF
.	.	TRBV3-1/TRBV3-2	TRBJ2-1	TGTGCCAGCAGAATCGACTCGAGCTCCTACAATGAGCAGTTCTTC	CASRIDSSSYNEQFF
.	.	TRBV2	TRBJ1-1	TGTGCCAGCAGCAGACGGAGCACTGAAGCTTTCTTT	CASSRRSTEAFF
TRBD1	.	TRBV6-5	TRBJ2-3	TGTGCCAGCAGCACCGGGACAGGGTTATTAGATACGCAGTATTTT	CASSTGTGLLDTQYF
.	.	TRBV7-8	TRBJ2-3	TGTGCCAGCAGCTTAGAACTAACCACAGATACGCAGTATTTT	CASSLELTTDTQYF
TRBD2	once	TRBV7-9	TRBJ2-7	TGTGCCAGCAGCCCAGCGGGAATCCACGAGCAGTACTTC	CASSPAGIHEQYF
TRBD1	.	TRBV5-1	TRBJ1-2	TGCGCCAGCAGTCCCGACAGGGGTAACTATGGCTACACCTTC	CASSPDRGNYGYTF
.	.	TRBV28	TRBJ2-7	TGTGCCAGCAGCCCCAGTACGCGCGGGGCCTACGAGCAGTACTTC	CASSPSTRGAYEQYF
.	once	TRBV6-1	TRBJ1-2	TGTGCCAGCAGTGATGGACCCGGGGAGAATTATGGCTACACCTTC	CASSDGPGENYGYTF
.	.	TRBV19	TRBJ2-2	TGTGCCAGTAGTCCCAGGATAGGGGAGCTGTTTTTT	CASSPRIGELFF
TRBD1	.	TRBV27	TRBJ2-7	TGTGCCAGCAGCTCGCAGGGGGAAGAATACGAGCAGTACTTC	CASSSQGEEYEQYF
TRBD2	.	TRBV4-1	TRBJ2-7	TGCGCCAGCAGCCAAGAGGGGACTAGCGGCTTCTACGAGCAGTACTTC	CASSQEGTSGFYEQYF
TRBD2	.	TRBV23-1	TRBJ2-7	TGCGCCAGCAGTCGGGAGGGCGAGACCTACGAGCAGTACTTC	CASSREGETYEQYF
TRBD1	.	TRBV10-1	TRBJ1-1	TGCGCCAGCAGTGGGACAGGCGACGAAGCTTTCTTT	CASSGTGDEAFF
TRBD2	.	TRBV3-1/TRBV3-2	TRBJ2-7	TGTGCCAGCAGCCAGCGACTAGCGGGTACCTACGAGCAGTACTTC	CASSQRLAGTYEQYF
TRBD2	.	TRBV10-2	TRBJ2-5	TGCGCCAGCAGAATTAGCGGGGGGGTACAAGAGACCCAGTACTTC	CASRISGGVQETQYF
.	.	TRBV12-5	TRBJ2-7	TGTGCTAGTCAGGGGGGCAGAGAAAGCTCCTACGAGCAGTACTTC	CASQGGRESSYEQYF
.	.	TRBV5-1	TRBJ2-7	TGCGCCAGCAGCTTGGGGACAGACACCTACGAGCAGTACTTC	CASSLGTDTYEQYF
TRBD1	few	TRBV7-8	TRBJ2-2	TGTGCCAGCAGCCTTGGGACAGGGCTCACCGGGGAGCTGTTTTTT	CASSLGTGLTGELFF
TRBD1	.	TRBV2	TRBJ1-2	TGTGCCAGCAGTCGTGACAGGGAGTACGGCTACACCTTC	CASSRDREYGYTF
TRBD1	.	TRBV27	TRBJ2-7	TGTGCCAGCAGTTTTTTCCGGGACAGGGGGTTGTATGGACCCTACGAGCAGTACTTC	CASSFFRDRGLYGPYEQYF
.	.	TRBV7-9	TRBJ1-5	TGTGCCAGCAGCTTTGCGAATCGCACAGGGTTTAGGGATCAGCCCCAGCATTTT	CASSFANRTGFRDQPQHF
.	.	TRBV27	TRBJ2-1	TGTGCCAGTGGGGGGGGCGGGCAGTTCTTC	CASGGGGQFF
.	.	TRBV27	TRBJ1-3	TGTGCCAGCAGTTTATCCGGAGGGTCCGGAAACACCATATATTTT	CASSLSGGSGNTIYF
.	.	TRBV5-4	TRBJ2-7	TGTGCCAGCAGCATCACAGGGTCCCACGAGCAGTACTTC	CASSITGSHEQYF
.	.	TRBV5-1	TRBJ2-7	TGCGCCAGCAGCTACACCGGGACTGCCTTGGAGCAGTACTTC	CASSYTGTALEQYF
TRBD2	.	TRBV18	TRBJ2-4	TGTGCCAGCTCCCCAGCGGGAGGACTAGGCTCCAAAAACATTCAGTACTTC	CASSPAGGLGSKNIQYF
TRBD1	.	TRBV29-1	TRBJ2-1	TGCAGCGTTCTAGGGGCAGGGGGCGGCAATGAGCAGTTCTTC	CSVLGAGGGNEQFF
TRBD2	.	TRBV28	TRBJ2-3	TGTGCCAGCAGTTTATACGGGGGGGGCACAGATACGCAGTATTTT	CASSLYGGGTDTQYF
.	few	TRBV3-1/TRBV3-2	TRBJ2-7	TGTGCCAGCAGCCAGACTAGGAAAGGCGAGCAGTACTTC	CASSQTRKGEQYF
TRBD1	.	TRBV24-1	TRBJ2-1	TGTGCCACCAGTGACCCCGGGACAGGGATCAGGAATGAGCAGTTCTTC	CATSDPGTGIRNEQFF
TRBD1	.	TRBV3-1/TRBV3-2	TRBJ2-3	TGTGCCAGCAGCCTACGGACAGGGAGCACAGATACGCAGTATTTT	CASSLRTGSTDTQYF
TRBD2	few	TRBV5-1	TRBJ2-7	TGCGCCAGCAGCTTGGCCGACGGGAAGCGGGGGGCCGATACCTACGAGCAGTACTTC	CASSLADGKRGADTYEQYF
.	.	TRBV18	TRBJ2-6	TGTGCCAGCTCACCGTCGACAGGCCGTGGCCACTCTGGGGCCAACGTCCTGACTTTC	CASSPSTGRGHSGANVLTF
.	.	TRBV6-1	TRBJ2-2	TGTGCCAGCAGTGAGCAGGGTTTTTCTGGGGAGCTGTTTTTT	CASSEQGFSGELFF